This passage covers 8 T cell receptor beta chains from one sample sequenced in a study of OX40 agonist ivuxolimab in advanced cancers. Clones were read by immunoSEQ multiplex PCR, and TCRdb kept only the in-frame ones, dropping some. Of roughly 67,000 clones detected, over 80% appear once; the ten largest clones hold roughly a tenth. The sequencing used CD4+ or CD8+ T cells sorted from blood, collected in a trial of the OX40 agonist ivuxolimab. Receptors were obtained from an adult with an advanced solid tumor such as melanoma, head and neck, liver or kidney cancer.

The gene calls are TRBV18 and TRBJ2-5; D is unclear. Germline V gene sequence: CDR1 KGHSH, CDR2 LQKENI. V dropped 0 bases and J dropped 1 base, with 3 bases sitting between them. The CDR3 extends over 13 amino acids. CDR3 loop: CASSPPSQETQYF. CDR3 bases: TGTGCCAGCTCACCACCTTCCCAAGAGACCCAGTACTTC.

This clone was seen a single time. The chain is built from TRBV2 and TRBJ1-1; 7 bases map to TRBD1. V lost 8 bases, J lost 1 base, and 4 bases stayed unmatched. Germline loops: CDR1 SNHLY, CDR2 FYNNEI. The CDR3 loop spans 13 amino acids. This CDR3 reads CASGRQGNTEAFF. In nucleotides, the CDR3 is TGTGCCAGCGGACGACAGGGGAACACTGAAGCTTTCTTT. The full variable domain, its missing parts supplied by reference TRBV2 and TRBJ1-1, is EPEVTQTPSHQVTQMGQEVILRCVPISNHLYFYWYRQILGQKVEFLVSFYNNEISEKSEIFDDQFSVERPDGSNFTLKIRSTKLEDSAMYFCASGRQGNTEAFFGQGTRLTVV.

The V call is TRBV19, the J call TRBJ2-1; 8 nucleotides line up with TRBD1. V trimming: 5 bases; J trimming: 7 bases; junction bases outside the gene matches: 7. The CDR3 runs to 14 residues. In germline, CDR1 is LNHDA, CDR2 SQIVND (reference sequence). The CDR3: CASSLIDRGNEQFF. The DNA of the CDR3 is TGTGCCAGTAGTCTTATAGACAGGGGTAATGAGCAGTTCTTC.

The V call is TRBV7-7, the J call TRBJ1-3; no clear D. From germline, CDR1 is SSHAT and CDR2 FNYEAQ (reference sequence). V was pared by 5 bases and J by 0 bases, with 14 bases between. CDR3 size: 16 residues. In DNA, the CDR3 is TGTGCCAGCAGCCCGAGCCCTGAAAGCTCTGGAAACACCATATATTTT. Translating it yields CASSPSPESSGNTIYF.

The chain couples TRBV5-4 to TRBJ1-2; maybe TRBD1 (5 bases). The CDR3 sequence is 13 residues long. The germline gives CDR1 SGHNT, CDR2 YYREEE (reference sequence). Trimming pared 0 bases from V and 6 bases from J, leaving 9 bases between. The CDR3: CASSLGVGDGYTF. DNA of the CDR3: TGTGCCAGCAGCTTGGGCGTAGGGGATGGCTACACCTTC. Supplemented by reference TRBV5-4 and TRBJ1-2, the full variable domain reads ETGVTQSPTHLIKTRGQQVTLRCSSQSGHNTVSWYQQALGQGPQFIFQYYREEENGRGNFPPRFSGLQFPNYSSELNVNALELDDSALYLCASSLGVGDGYTFGSGTRLTVV.

V and J are TRBV5-4 and TRBJ1-1, with no clear D. Trimming removed 4 bases from V and 5 bases from J, with 15 bases in between. Germline V gene lookup returns CDR1 SGHNT and CDR2 YYREEE (reference sequence). This CDR3 is built from 14 residues. The CDR3 loop reads CASSSGILGTEAFF. The CDR3 bases are TGTGCCAGCAGCAGCGGGATTTTGGGGACTGAAGCTTTCTTT.

The chain uses TRBV9 and TRBJ2-7; no clear D gene. The germline V and J ends were trimmed by 3 bases and 7 bases, with 11 bases remaining between them. Germline values: CDR1 SGDLS, CDR2 YYNGEE. The CDR3 has 12 amino acids. The DNA of the CDR3 is TGTGCCAGCAGCGCTGACGAAGATGAGCAGTACTTC. It yields the protein CASSADEDEQYF.

The chain joins TRBV11-2 to TRBJ2-3; 7 bases are shared with TRBD2. The CDR3 contains 16 residues. Germline V gene data show CDR1 as SGHAT and CDR2 as FQNNGV. The trim removed 4 bases at V and 4 bases at J, leaving 11 bases unmatched. The CDR3 bases are TGTGCCAGCAGCTCCCTGAGCGGGATTCCCCCAGATACGCAGTATTTT. Encoded protein: CASSSLSGIPPDTQYF.